The present T cell receptor beta chain was sequenced within a study of cytomegalovirus exposure and HLA in healthy donors (dated by TCRdb to about 2017). Background on the whole study: In an earlier analysis of some 610 of the donors, 276 Gb of sequence data and 100 million or so unique TCR beta sequences from 150 million to 200 million T cells were reported. Approximately 300 gigabases of sequencing data and about 92 million unique TCR sequences made up an early release that covered 500 to 650 HLA-typed donors. Among the roughly 400 genotyped donors, approximately 81% belonged to the genetic ancestry cluster associated with self-reported Caucasian donors. The aim of the study was to test whether cataloging public T cell receptors could identify signatures of past pathogen exposure. The study used immunosequencing to profile the T cell repertoires of approximately 640 subjects and linked those repertoires to cytomegalovirus serostatus. Along with the approximately 700-subject first cohort, a separate validation cohort of more than 90 different subjects was used. The study combined high-throughput TCR immunosequencing, statistical association of individual TCRs with disease status, and machine learning to predict cytomegalovirus infection status. In a later analysis, previously published TCR beta repertoires from fewer than 750 donors were re-analyzed and high-resolution HLA genotyping was added so that TCR occurrence patterns could be studied. In the later analysis, no new phenotypic data were used to find candidate immune exposures; instead, reliance was placed on TCR beta sequences and their occurrence across donors. An earlier analysis of approximately 640 of the donors applied high-throughput TCR beta sequencing to assess whether each TCR beta V gene segment acted as functional or pseudogenic. Donor age, sex, ethnicity and CMV serostatus were collected together with the repertoire data. A later genetic analysis used genome-wide SNP genotypes for about three fifths of the roughly 700 donors, treating that subset as a discovery cohort. Every discovery cohort repertoire had been produced on one sequencing platform. Class I and class II HLA loci were covered by the typing at four-digit resolution. The number of typed donors differed by locus: about 620-640 for A, B, C, DRB1 and DQB1; 522 for DQA1; 606 for DPA1; and roughly 490 for DPB1. Roughly 5 DR-DQ haplotypes were handled as single units for association and clustering, since linkage in the cohort was strong. Across some 400 genotyped donors of the cohort, an average of about 200,000 unique TCR beta nucleotide sequences per donor were sequenced, and around 20% of those sequences were non-productive.

Library construction relied on the immunoSEQ multiplex PCR assay. A mixture of 60 forward primers for TCR Vbeta segments and 13 reverse primers for TCR Jbeta segments was used in the multiplex PCR. The CDR3 region of rearranged TCR beta genes was amplified from genomic DNA with a multiplex PCR assay. The Illumina HiSeq System was used to sequence the amplified TCR beta libraries as 87-base-pair reads. The published analysis was carried out like this. A later analysis tallied roughly 76 million unique TCR beta chains across the 660 or so repertoires, and approximately 12 million of those chains were shared by two or more donors. A nearest-neighbor algorithm error-corrected the raw reads and collapsed the reads into unique sequences, merging closely related sequences to remove PCR and sequencing errors. CDR3 sequences were aligned to IMGT reference sequences to assign V, D and J gene segments. For a sequence to be retained, a match of at least six nucleotides to both a V gene segment and a J gene segment was required. A rearrangement counted as productive if the CDR3 had no stop codons and remained in frame with V and J, and every other rearrangement counted as non-productive. CDR3 was defined according to IMGT convention as the region running from the second conserved V-encoded cysteine to the conserved J-encoded phenylalanine. The earlier analysis of a few hundred of the donors excluded sequences that lacked an unambiguous match to a single V gene segment. In an earlier analysis of 587 of the donors, a V segment was called functional when productive rearrangements were above 56.7%, and segregating when the standard deviation between donors exceeded 5%. A statistical classification framework was built for diagnosing cytomegalovirus status from the catalog of TCR beta chain sequences. In a later analysis, TCR nucleotide sequences were compared against IMGT/GENE-DB human TR gene sequences so that V and J genes could be assigned. A later analysis assigned CDR3 sequences and most-parsimonious VDJ recombination scenarios with the TCRdist pipeline. In a later analysis, each TCR beta chain was defined by its CDR3 amino acid sequence together with its V-gene family, and reads lacking a unique V-gene family were excluded. A later analysis removed several hundred highly shared, low-generation-probability nucleotide sequences to deal with suspected cross-contamination and a sequencing artifact. For each public chain, a later analysis derived a clonal expansion index from normalized ranks of inferred template counts within each repertoire. In a later analysis, generation probabilities were computed using a VDJ recombination model fitted to out-of-frame rearrangements, and the results were checked against IGoR. In a later analysis, hypergeometric tests were used to score TCR-TCR, TCR-HLA and TCR-CMV co-occurrence, with a repertoire-size bias correction applied to TCR pairs. To estimate false discovery rates, a later analysis permuted the HLA or CMV assignments 20 times. In a later analysis, co-occurring TCRs were grouped using DBSCAN, with TCRdist sequence similarity added in when clustering inside HLA-allele-positive subsets. Co-occurrence clustering excluded repertoires with fewer than 30,000 or more than 120,000 public chains, plus five with anomalous nucleotide sharing. Imported from immuneACCESS, the table was reduced by TCRdb to in-frame sequences with V and J called. These copies leave out some clones; in studies compared against another copy, an unresolved V gene accounts for under half, and the cause of the remainder is not known. V, J and clone size are those of that table, while D and trimming were read from the DNA. The sample data list some 170,000 clones, and roughly four fifths of these were observed just once. About 1% of the sample is held by the ten biggest clonotypes.

What the study reported, not specific to this receptor: The classifier was reported to diagnose cytomegalovirus status with high specificity and sensitivity in both the original and validation cohorts. Because the 87-base-pair reads could not distinguish some IMGT-functional V segments, including TRBV6-2 and TRBV6-3, those segments were excluded. Several of the top co-occurrence clusters appeared to be linked to parvovirus B19, influenza, CMV and Epstein-Barr virus, according to a later analysis. In vitro tests confirmed that three of the cytomegalovirus-associated TCR beta chains recognize cytomegalovirus antigens. A group of highly shared sequence variants was considered likely to be a technical artifact of the sequencing pipeline. V-gene and J-gene trimming of TCR beta chains was associated with a missense DCLRE1C variant in a later genetic analysis, and the association was replicated in an independent cohort. This cohort had only TCR beta chains sequenced, and the lack of alpha or paired-chain data limited which features could be detected. A later analysis found that TCR association rates varied across HLA loci, with DRB1 alleles showing the most associated TCRs and HLA-C alleles the fewest. Linkage disequilibrium might explain the correlated functional status among segregating V segments, but an unknown experimental factor could not be ruled out. The presence/absence analyses assumed that sequencing depth was roughly uniform across donors, and that assumption may not be true. Some 16 rarely observed V segments, including chromosome 9 orphons, were excluded from the earlier analysis of a few hundred of the donors because counts were too low. In a later genetic analysis, fewer N-insertions in productive TCRs were reported among donors in an Asian-associated ancestry cluster than the approximately 630-donor mean. A later analysis found that HLA-associated TCR beta chains were more clonally expanded and had lower generation probabilities than equally common non-associated chains. Strong co-occurrence of HLA alleles, especially DR and DQ, made assigning TCR associations to individual alleles difficult. A further reported finding was that TCR beta sequences accurately predicted the HLA-A and HLA-B alleles for most subjects in the first cohort. While some public TCRs were present in many individuals, most TCR sequences turned up only very rarely across donors. Because some donors lacked HLA typing at each locus, the association tests relied only on the typed subset. In an earlier analysis of some 500 of the donors, most TCR beta V segments appeared in productive rearrangements about 87% or about 30% of the time, broadly matching IMGT annotations. A total of 150 to 200 TCR beta chains were listed by the study as associated with cytomegalovirus. A later analysis found that most CMV-associated TCR beta chains appeared HLA-restricted, with HLA associations seemingly driven largely by CMV exposure. It was suggested by the authors that the approach could potentially be generalized to other disease states and immunological phenotypes. Specific HLA alleles were associated with 15,000 to 20,000 TCR beta sequences at a false discovery rate of 0.05 in a later analysis. Immune exposure information for the cohort was limited to CMV serostatus.

In total, around 600 healthy bone marrow donors made up the cohort. All cohort members were sampled while nominally healthy, although unrecorded immune exposures were likely present. The donor was CMV seronegative and belonged to the group of around 400 seronegative cohort members. Each donor provided a peripheral blood sample, and peripheral blood mononuclear cells were used for TCR beta sequencing. Genomic DNA was extracted from the blood cell samples with the Qiagen DNeasy Blood Extraction Kit. The CDR3 starts with the cysteine, ends with the phenylalanine, and has 15 residues. Kept here is only the CDR3 DNA, which spans 45 bases and is read in frame from base 1. V has 4 bases trimmed and J has 4 bases trimmed; junction bases matching no gene number 6. CDR1 SGHTA and CDR2 FQGNSA are derived from the germline V gene. A word on this clone: Its antigen is unknown. Base qualities are not recorded, but no much larger clone differs from it by a single base.

This chain is built from TRBV7-2 and TRBJ1-4, with TRBD1 identical over 7 junction bases. Sequences were obtained from PBMCs. The receptor comes from a woman aged 40-49 years in good health and CMV-seronegative. The bases read TGTGCCAGCAGCTCTTGGACAGGCAATAATGAAAAACTGTTTTTT. Translated, it gives CASSSWTGNNEKLFF.